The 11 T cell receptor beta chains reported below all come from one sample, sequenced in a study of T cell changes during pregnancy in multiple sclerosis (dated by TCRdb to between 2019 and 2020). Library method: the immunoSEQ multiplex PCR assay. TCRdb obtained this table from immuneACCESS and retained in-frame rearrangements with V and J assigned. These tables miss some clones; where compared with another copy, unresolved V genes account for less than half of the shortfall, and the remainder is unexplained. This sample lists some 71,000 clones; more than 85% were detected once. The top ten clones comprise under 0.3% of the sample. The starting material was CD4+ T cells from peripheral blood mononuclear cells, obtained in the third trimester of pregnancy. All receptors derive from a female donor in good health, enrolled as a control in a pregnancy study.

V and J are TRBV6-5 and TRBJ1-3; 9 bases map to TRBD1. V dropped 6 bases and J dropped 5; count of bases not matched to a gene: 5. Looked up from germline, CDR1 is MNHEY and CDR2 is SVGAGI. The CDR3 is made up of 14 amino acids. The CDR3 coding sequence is TGTGCCAGCAGGTTGACAGGGGGTAGAAACACCATATATTTT. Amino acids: CASRLTGGRNTIYF.

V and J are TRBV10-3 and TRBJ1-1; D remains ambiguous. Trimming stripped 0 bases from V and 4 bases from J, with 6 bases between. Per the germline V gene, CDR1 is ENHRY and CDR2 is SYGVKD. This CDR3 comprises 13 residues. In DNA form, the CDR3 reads TGTGCCATCAGTGAGTCGACATTCACTGAAGCTTTCTTT. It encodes CAISESTFTEAFF.

CDR3 sequence: CASSDRYTEAFF. The DNA for the CDR3 is TGTGCCAGCTCAGACAGATACACTGAAGCTTTCTTT. V and J are TRBV18 and TRBJ1-1, with TRBD1 as a possible D gene (5 bases). CDR3 size: 12 residues. Germline values: CDR1 KGHSH, CDR2 LQKENI. V was shortened by 5 bases and J by 3 bases, with 7 bases between the two germline ends.

CDR3 nucleotide sequence: TGTGCCATCAGTGAGGGCAGGGGCACAGATACGCAGTATTTT. It codes for CAISEGRGTDTQYF. The rearrangement links TRBV10-3 to TRBJ2-3; perhaps TRBD1 as D (5 bases). Trimming stripped 2 bases from V and 1 base from J, with 7 bases between. Per germline, CDR1 ENHRY and CDR2 SYGVKD. The CDR3 spans 14 residues.

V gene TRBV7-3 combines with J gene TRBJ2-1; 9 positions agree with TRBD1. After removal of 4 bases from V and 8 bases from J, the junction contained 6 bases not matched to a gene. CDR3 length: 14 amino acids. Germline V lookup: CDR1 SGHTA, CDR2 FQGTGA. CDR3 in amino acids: CASSSNGQGYEQFF. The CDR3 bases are TGTGCCAGCAGCTCAAACGGACAGGGGTATGAGCAGTTCTTC.

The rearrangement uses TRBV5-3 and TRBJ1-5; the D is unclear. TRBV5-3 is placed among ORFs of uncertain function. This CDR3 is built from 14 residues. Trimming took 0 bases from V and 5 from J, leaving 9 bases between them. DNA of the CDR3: TGTGCCAGAAGCTTGGAACAGCCAGATCAGCCCCAGCATTTT. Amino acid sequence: CARSLEQPDQPQHF.

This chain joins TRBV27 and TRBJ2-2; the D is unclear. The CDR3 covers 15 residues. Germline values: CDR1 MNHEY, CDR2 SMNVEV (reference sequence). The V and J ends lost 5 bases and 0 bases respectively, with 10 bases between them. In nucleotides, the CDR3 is TGTGCCAGCAGTGCAAGCAATTCGAACACCGGGGAGCTGTTTTTT. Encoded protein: CASSASNSNTGELFF.

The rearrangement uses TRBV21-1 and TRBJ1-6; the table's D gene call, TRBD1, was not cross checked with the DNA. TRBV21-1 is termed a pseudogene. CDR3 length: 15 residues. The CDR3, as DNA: TGTGCCAGCGCCAGAGGGGACAGATCCAATTCACCCCTCCACTTT. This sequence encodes CASARGDRSNSPLHF.

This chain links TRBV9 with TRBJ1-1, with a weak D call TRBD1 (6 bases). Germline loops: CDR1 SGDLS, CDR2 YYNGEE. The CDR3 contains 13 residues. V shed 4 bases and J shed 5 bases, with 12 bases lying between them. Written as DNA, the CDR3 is TGTGCCAGCAGCTCAGGGGTTGGAACTGAAGCTTTCTTT. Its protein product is CASSSGVGTEAFF.

In nucleotides, the CDR3 is TGTGCCAGTAGACAGACTAGTACCGATACGCAGTATTTT. Translated, it gives CASRQTSTDTQYF. The chain recombines TRBV19 with TRBJ2-3, with a tentative D call TRBD2 (6 bases). Germline V gives CDR1 LNHDA, CDR2 SQIVND (reference sequence). This CDR3 contains 13 residues. The V gene lost 6 bases and the J gene lost 6 bases, with 13 bases spanning the gap.

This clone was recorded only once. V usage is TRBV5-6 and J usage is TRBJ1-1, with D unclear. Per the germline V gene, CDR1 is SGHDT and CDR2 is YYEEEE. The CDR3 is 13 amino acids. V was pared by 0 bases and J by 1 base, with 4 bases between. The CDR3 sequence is CASSLAGNTEAFF. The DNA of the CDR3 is TGTGCCAGCAGCTTGGCAGGGAACACTGAAGCTTTCTTT.